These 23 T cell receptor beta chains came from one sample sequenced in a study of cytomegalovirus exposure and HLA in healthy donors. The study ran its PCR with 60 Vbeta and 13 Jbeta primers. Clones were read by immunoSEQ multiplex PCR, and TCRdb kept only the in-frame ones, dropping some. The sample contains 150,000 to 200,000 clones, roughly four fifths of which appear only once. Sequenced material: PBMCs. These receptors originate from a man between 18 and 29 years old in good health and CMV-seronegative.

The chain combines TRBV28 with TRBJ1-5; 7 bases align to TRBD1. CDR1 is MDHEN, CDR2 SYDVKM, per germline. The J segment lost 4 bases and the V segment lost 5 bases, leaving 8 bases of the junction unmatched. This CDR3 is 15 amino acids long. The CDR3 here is CASSLPTGWNQPQHF. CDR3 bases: TGTGCCAGCAGTCTACCGACAGGGTGGAATCAGCCCCAGCATTTT.

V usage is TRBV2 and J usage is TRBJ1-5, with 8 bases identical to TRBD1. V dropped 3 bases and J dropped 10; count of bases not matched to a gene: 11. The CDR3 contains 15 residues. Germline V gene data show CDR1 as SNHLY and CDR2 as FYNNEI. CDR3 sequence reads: CASSDAVGQGNPQHF. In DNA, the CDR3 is TGTGCCAGCAGTGACGCGGTTGGACAGGGCAACCCCCAGCATTTT.

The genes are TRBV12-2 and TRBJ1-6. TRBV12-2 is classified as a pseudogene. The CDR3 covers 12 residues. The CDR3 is CAAGGAQSPLHF. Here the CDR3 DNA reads TGTGCCGCGGGGGGGGCTCAATCACCCCTCCACTTT.

The CDR3 reads CASSLTGQASYNEQFF. The CDR3 DNA sequence: TGCGCCAGCAGCTTGACGGGACAGGCTTCATACAATGAGCAGTTCTTC. This chain links TRBV5-1 with TRBJ2-1; 8 bases are shared with TRBD1. Germline V gene lookup returns CDR1 SGHRS and CDR2 YFSETQ. The CDR3 has 16 amino acids. V lost 1 base and J lost 4; bases outside the gene matches: 7.

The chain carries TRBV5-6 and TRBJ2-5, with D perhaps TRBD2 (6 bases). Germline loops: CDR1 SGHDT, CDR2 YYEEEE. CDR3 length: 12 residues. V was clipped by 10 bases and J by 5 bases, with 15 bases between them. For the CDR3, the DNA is TGTGCCGGCGGCTGGGGGAGGGAGACCCAGTACTTC. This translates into CAGGWGRETQYF.

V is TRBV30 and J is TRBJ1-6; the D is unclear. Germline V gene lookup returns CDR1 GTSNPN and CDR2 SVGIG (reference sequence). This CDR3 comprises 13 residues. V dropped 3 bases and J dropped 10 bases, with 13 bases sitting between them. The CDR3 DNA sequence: TGTGCCTGGAGCCCGGGAGGAACATCACCCCTCCACTTT. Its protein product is CAWSPGGTSPLHF.

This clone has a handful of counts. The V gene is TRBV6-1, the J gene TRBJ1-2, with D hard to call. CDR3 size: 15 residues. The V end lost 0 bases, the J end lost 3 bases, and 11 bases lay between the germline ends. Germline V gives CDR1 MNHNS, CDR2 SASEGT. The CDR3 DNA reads TGTGCCAGCAGTGAAGCGCGCGGCTGGGACTATGGCTACACCTTC. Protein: CASSEARGWDYGYTF.

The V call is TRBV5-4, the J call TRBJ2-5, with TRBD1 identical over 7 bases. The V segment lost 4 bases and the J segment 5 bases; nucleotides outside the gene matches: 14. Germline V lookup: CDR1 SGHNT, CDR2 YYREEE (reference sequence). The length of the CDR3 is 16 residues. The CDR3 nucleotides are TGTGCCAGCAGCCTGGGGAAACAGGGGATGGGGGAGACCCAGTACTTC. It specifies CASSLGKQGMGETQYF. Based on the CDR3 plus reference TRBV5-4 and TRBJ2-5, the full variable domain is ETGVTQSPTHLIKTRGQQVTLRCSSQSGHNTVSWYQQALGQGPQFIFQYYREEENGRGNFPPRFSGLQFPNYSSELNVNALELDDSALYLCASSLGKQGMGETQYFGPGTRLLVL.

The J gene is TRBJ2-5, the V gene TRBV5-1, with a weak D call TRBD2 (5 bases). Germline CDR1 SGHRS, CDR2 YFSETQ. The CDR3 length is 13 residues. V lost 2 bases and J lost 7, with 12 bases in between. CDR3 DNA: TGCGCCAGCAGCTTTGAGGCAGAGGGGACCCAGTACTTC. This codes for CASSFEAEGTQYF.

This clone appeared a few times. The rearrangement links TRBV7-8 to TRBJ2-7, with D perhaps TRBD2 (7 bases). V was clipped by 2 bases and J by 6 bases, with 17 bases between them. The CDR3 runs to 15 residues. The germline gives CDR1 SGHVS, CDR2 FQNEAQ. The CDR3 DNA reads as TGTGCCAGCAGCTTATCCGGCGGGGGCAAAGGCGAGCAGTACTTC. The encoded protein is CASSLSGGGKGEQYF.

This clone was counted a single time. CDR3 sequence reads: CAWSPGQGAYEQYF. Here the CDR3 DNA reads TGTGCCTGGTCTCCGGGACAGGGGGCGTACGAGCAGTACTTC. The J gene is TRBJ2-7, the V gene TRBV30; 12 positions match TRBD1. The J segment lost 4 bases and the V segment lost 5 bases, leaving 6 bases of the junction unmatched. In germline, CDR1 is GTSNPN, CDR2 SVGIG (reference sequence). The CDR3 totals 14 residues.

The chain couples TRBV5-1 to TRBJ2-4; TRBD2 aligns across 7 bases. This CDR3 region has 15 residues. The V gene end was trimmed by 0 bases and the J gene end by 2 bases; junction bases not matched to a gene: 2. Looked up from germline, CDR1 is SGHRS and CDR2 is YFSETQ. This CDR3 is CASSLGGGTKNIQYF. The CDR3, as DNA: TGCGCCAGCAGCTTGGGGGGGGGTACCAAAAACATTCAGTACTTC.

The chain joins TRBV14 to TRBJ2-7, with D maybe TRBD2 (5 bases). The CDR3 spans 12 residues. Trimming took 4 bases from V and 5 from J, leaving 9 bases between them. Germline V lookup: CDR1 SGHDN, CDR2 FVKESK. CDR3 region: CASSRGWNEQYF. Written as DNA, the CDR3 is TGTGCCAGCAGCCGCGGGTGGAACGAGCAGTACTTC.

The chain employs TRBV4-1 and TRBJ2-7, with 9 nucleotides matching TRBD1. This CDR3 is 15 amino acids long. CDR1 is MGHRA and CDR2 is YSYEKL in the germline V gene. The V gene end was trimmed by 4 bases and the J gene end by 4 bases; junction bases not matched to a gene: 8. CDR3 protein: CASSRVQGAGYEQYF. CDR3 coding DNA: TGCGCCAGCAGCCGCGTACAGGGGGCAGGATACGAGCAGTACTTC.

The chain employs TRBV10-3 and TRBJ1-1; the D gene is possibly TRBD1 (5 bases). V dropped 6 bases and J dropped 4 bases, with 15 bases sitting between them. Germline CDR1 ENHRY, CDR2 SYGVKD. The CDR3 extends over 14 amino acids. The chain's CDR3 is CAISPRGGSTEAFF. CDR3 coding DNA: TGTGCCATCAGCCCCCGGGGGGGAAGCACTGAAGCTTTCTTT.

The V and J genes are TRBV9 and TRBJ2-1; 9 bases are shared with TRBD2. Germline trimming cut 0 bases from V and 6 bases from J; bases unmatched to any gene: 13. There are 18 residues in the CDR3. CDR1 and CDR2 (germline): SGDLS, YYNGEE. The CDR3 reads CASSVATVASGNRNEQFF. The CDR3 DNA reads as TGTGCCAGCAGCGTAGCTACCGTGGCTAGCGGGAATCGCAATGAGCAGTTCTTC.

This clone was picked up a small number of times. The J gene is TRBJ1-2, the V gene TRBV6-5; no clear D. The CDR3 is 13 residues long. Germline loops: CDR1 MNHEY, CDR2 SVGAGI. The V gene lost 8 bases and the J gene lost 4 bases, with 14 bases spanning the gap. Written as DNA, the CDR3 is TGTGCCAGCGGAAATACAGTGATCTATGGCTACACCTTC. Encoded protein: CASGNTVIYGYTF.

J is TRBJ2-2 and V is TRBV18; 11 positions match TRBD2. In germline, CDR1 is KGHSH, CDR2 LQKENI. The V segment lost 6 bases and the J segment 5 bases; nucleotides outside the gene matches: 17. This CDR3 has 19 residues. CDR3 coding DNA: TGTGCCAGCTCCAACCTCCTGATGAATAGCGGGAGGGCGACCGGGGAGCTGTTTTTT. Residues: CASSNLLMNSGRATGELFF.

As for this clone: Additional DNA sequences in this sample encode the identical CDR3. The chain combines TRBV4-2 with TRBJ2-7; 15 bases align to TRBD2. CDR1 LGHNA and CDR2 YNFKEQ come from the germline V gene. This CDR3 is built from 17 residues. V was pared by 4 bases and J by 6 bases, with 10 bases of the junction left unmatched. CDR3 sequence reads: CASSRGGLAGGRIEQYF. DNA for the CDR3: TGTGCCAGCAGCCGGGGGGGACTAGCGGGAGGAAGGATCGAGCAGTACTTC.

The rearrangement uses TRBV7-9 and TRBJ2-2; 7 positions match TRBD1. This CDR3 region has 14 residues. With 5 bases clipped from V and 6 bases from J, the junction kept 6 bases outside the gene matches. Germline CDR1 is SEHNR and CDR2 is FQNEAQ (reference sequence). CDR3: CASSLRTGPGELFF. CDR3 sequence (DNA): TGTGCCAGCAGCCTTCGGACAGGCCCCGGGGAGCTGTTTTTT.

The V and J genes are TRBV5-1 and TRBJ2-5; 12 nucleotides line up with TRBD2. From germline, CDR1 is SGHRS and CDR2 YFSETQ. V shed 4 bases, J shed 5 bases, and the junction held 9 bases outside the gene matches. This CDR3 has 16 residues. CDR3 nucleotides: TGCGCCAGCAGCCCAGGACTAGCGGGATACGGGGAGACCCAGTACTTC. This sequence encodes CASSPGLAGYGETQYF.

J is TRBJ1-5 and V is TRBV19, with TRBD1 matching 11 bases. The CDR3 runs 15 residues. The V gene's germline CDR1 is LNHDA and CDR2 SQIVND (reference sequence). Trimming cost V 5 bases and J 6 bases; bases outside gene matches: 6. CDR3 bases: TGTGCCAGTAGTCCGATGGACAGGGGGCCTCAGCCCCAGCATTTT. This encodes CASSPMDRGPQPQHF. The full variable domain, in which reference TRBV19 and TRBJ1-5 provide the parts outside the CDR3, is DGGITQSPKYLFRKEGQNVTLSCEQNLNHDAMYWYRQDPGQGLRLIYYSQIVNDFQKGDIAEGYSVSREKKESFPLTVTSAQKNPTAFYLCASSPMDRGPQPQHFGDGTRLSIL.

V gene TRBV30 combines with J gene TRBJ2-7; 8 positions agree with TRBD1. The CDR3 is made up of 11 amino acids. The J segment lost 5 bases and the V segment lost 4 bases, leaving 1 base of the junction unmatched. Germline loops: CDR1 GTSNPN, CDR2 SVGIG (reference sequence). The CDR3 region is CAWTGGNEQYF. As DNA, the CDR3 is TGTGCCTGGACAGGGGGCAACGAGCAGTACTTC. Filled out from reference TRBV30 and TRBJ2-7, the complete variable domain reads SQTIHQWPATLVQPVGSPLSLECTVEGTSNPNLYWYRQAAGRGLQLLFYSVGIGQISSEVPQNLSASRPQDRQFILSSKKLLLSDSGFYLCAWTGGNEQYFGPGTRLTVT.